These T cell receptor beta chains were read from a single sample in a study of MAIT cells during Salmonella Paratyphi A infection. TCRdb reprocessed the 5' RACE reads via MiXCR and lists one record per CDR3 protein. The sample lists over a thousand distinct CDR3 sequences; approximately 55% were seen once. This material consisted of MAIT cells from blood, taken at the middle sampling point of the challenge study. The receptors were sampled from a person aged 18 to 75 who was deliberately infected with Salmonella Paratyphi A in a paratyphoid fever challenge study. The conserved cysteine and the conserved F or W are not part of the CDR3 here.

TRBJ2-6,TRBV4-2,ASSQEGGEGENVLT
TRBJ2-2,TRBV28,ASSSGQNTGELF
TRBJ2-6,TRBV15,ATSREGGTGANVLT
TRBJ1-1,TRBV6-6,ARAGETEAF
TRBJ2-7,TRBV20-1,SAPTRGLAEYEQY
TRBJ2-7,TRBV20-1,SAREKRSGDVGEQY
TRBJ2-3,TRBV6-1,ASSDTLGSTDTQY
TRBJ2-5,TRBV4-2,ASSQGGGASETQY
TRBJ2-2,TRBV28,ASGGESTGELF
TRBJ2-1,TRBV20-1,SDLAGGHNEQF
TRBJ2-4,TRBV6-6,ASTQTGGSWAKNIQY
TRBJ2-5,TRBV6-1,ASSESRGWETQY
TRBJ1-4,TRBV4-3,ASSQSAGTGGKKLF
TRBJ2-7,TRBV6-4,ARDHRSGDVGEQY
TRBJ1-2,TRBV12-3/TRBV12-4,ASNLEGVSYT
TRBJ1-2,TRBV20-1,SAPDRMYKGGETYGYT